Shown below are 22 T cell receptor beta chains from a single sample sequenced in a study of T cell responses to AZD1222 COVID-19 vaccine. Repertoires were generated with immunoSEQ multiplex PCR, while TCRdb's copy carries only in-frame clones and drops some. Here the sample spans about 180,000 clones, around 89% being singletons. Source: peripheral blood, taken 28 days after the second AZD1222 dose. These receptors were obtained from an adult who received the AZD1222 COVID-19 vaccine.

This chain uses TRBV19 with TRBJ2-7, with a possible D match to TRBD1 (6 bases). The CDR3 sequence is 12 residues long. CDR1 and CDR2 from the germline V gene are LNHDA and SQIVND (reference sequence). Trimming pared 9 bases from V and 1 base from J, leaving 10 bases between. The CDR3 DNA is TGTGCCAGCGGGACACAGTCCTACGAGCAGTACTTC. This translates into CASGTQSYEQYF.

The chain recombines TRBV5-1 with TRBJ1-6, with TRBD1 identical over 10 bases. The germline V gene encodes CDR1 SGHRS and CDR2 YFSETQ. V lost 3 bases and J lost 6; bases outside the gene matches: 6. The CDR3 sequence is 16 residues long. CDR3 coding DNA: TGCGCCAGCAGCTATAGTGGGACAGGGGTTAATTCACCCCTCCACTTT. This sequence encodes CASSYSGTGVNSPLHF.

In its sample, this clone was seen a few times. V gene TRBV15 combines with J gene TRBJ1-5, with D possibly being TRBD1 (5 bases). Germline assignment: CDR1 LNHNV and CDR2 YYDKDF (reference sequence). This CDR3 spans 15 amino acids. The germline V and J ends were trimmed by 3 bases and 7 bases, with 16 bases remaining between them. The CDR3 DNA reads TGTGCCACCAGCAGCCCAGGGTTGCTCAGCCAGCCCCAGCATTTT. Protein product: CATSSPGLLSQPQHF. Full variable domain (remainder filled in from reference TRBV15 and TRBJ1-5): DAMVIQNPRYQVTQFGKPVTLSCSQTLNHNVMYWYQQKSSQAPKLLFHYYDKDFNNEADTPDNFQSRRPNTSFCFLDIRSPGLGDTAMYLCATSSPGLLSQPQHFGDGTRLSIL.

The chain recombines TRBV6-5 with TRBJ1-5, with TRBD1 identical over 7 bases. The germline gives CDR1 MNHEY, CDR2 SVGAGI. J gave up 7 bases and V 6 bases, and 12 bases lay outside the gene matches. The CDR3 has 15 amino acids. The CDR3: CASSREQGSGQPQHF. The DNA for the CDR3 is TGTGCCAGCAGCCGTGAACAGGGGAGTGGCCAGCCCCAGCATTTT.

V usage is TRBV5-1 and J usage is TRBJ2-3, with D hard to call. CDR1 and CDR2 from the germline V gene are SGHRS and YFSETQ. V lost 0 bases and J 0 bases, leaving 8 bases between the germline ends. This CDR3 is built from 15 residues. The CDR3 sequence is CASSLVVGSTDTQYF. In DNA, the CDR3 is TGCGCCAGCAGCTTGGTGGTGGGGAGCACAGATACGCAGTATTTT.

In this sample, this clone turned up a few times. CDR3 loop: CSVADSMNTEAFF. CDR3 in DNA: TGCAGCGTTGCCGACAGTATGAACACTGAAGCTTTCTTT. The genes are TRBV29-1 and TRBJ1-1; perhaps TRBD1 as D (5 bases). This CDR3 contains 13 residues. Germline CDR1 and CDR2: SQVTM and ANQGSEA. Trimming removed 4 bases at V and 0 bases at J, with 9 bases between. Drawing the rest from reference TRBV29-1 and TRBJ1-1, the complete variable domain is SAVISQKPSRDICQRGTSLTIQCQVDSQVTMMFWYRQQPGQSLTLIATANQGSEATYESGFVIDKFPISRPNLTFSTLTVSNMSPEDSSIYLCSVADSMNTEAFFGQGTRLTVV.

The chain carries TRBV6-2 or TRBV6-3 and TRBJ2-5; 9 bases align to TRBD1. The CDR3 totals 14 residues. The ends lost 5 bases at V and 5 bases at J; junction bases unmatched: 6. Germline V gene lookup returns CDR1 MNHEY and CDR2 SVGEGT. The CDR3 DNA reads TGTGCCAGCAGTAAGGACAGGGGATGGGAGACCCAGTACTTC. Its protein product is CASSKDRGWETQYF.

The chain recombines TRBV28 with TRBJ2-3; D is possibly TRBD1 (5 bases). The V end lost 10 bases, the J end lost 2 bases, and 13 bases lay between the germline ends. Germline V CDR1 and CDR2: MDHEN, SYDVKM. The CDR3 loop spans 13 amino acids. The CDR3 loop reads CATLAGITDTQYF. For the CDR3, the DNA is TGTGCCACTCTGGCAGGGATCACAGATACGCAGTATTTT.

As regards this clone: Mismatch with germline at one junction end may stem from a read error. The chain uses TRBV7-2 and TRBJ1-4; TRBD1 is a possible D gene (6 bases). This CDR3 comprises 14 residues. Germline assignment: CDR1 SGHTA and CDR2 FQGNSA. The CDR3 protein is CASTLQGTNEKLFF. The CDR3 bases are TGTGCCAGCACCTTACAGGGAACTAATGAAAAACTGTTTTTT.

This sequence joins TRBV24-1 and TRBJ1-4, with D possibly being TRBD1 (6 bases). V lost 8 bases, J lost 7 bases, and 13 bases lay in between. From germline, CDR1 is KGHDR and CDR2 SFDVKD. CDR3 length equals 13 residues. CDR3 in DNA: TGTGCCACCAACTCAGGGGCGGGTGAAAAACTGTTTTTT. It is translated as CATNSGAGEKLFF.

The rearrangement links TRBV19 to TRBJ1-1; no reliable D call. CDR1 and CDR2 (germline): LNHDA, SQIVND (reference sequence). Trimming stripped 6 bases from V and 3 bases from J, with 14 bases between. The CDR3 covers 14 residues. Here the CDR3 reads CASRRSPSYTEAFF. For the CDR3, the DNA is TGTGCCAGTAGGCGTAGCCCGAGTTACACTGAAGCTTTCTTT. Full variable domain (outside the CDR3, taken from reference TRBV19 and TRBJ1-1): DGGITQSPKYLFRKEGQNVTLSCEQNLNHDAMYWYRQDPGQGLRLIYYSQIVNDFQKGDIAEGYSVSREKKESFPLTVTSAQKNPTAFYLCASRRSPSYTEAFFGQGTRLTVV.

The chain has TRBV28 and TRBJ2-2, with TRBD2 as a possible D gene (5 bases). V shed 1 base and J shed 8 bases, with 11 bases lying between them. Per germline, CDR1 MDHEN and CDR2 SYDVKM. CDR3 length: 14 residues. The CDR3 DNA follows: TGTGCCAGCAGTTTATTGCTGCCGGGAGGGGAGCTGTTTTTT. Amino acid sequence: CASSLLLPGGELFF.

The CDR3 nucleotides are TGTGCCAGCCAGAATCCACAGGGGGCGCCCCACGAGCAGTACTTC. As protein: CASQNPQGAPHEQYF. The chain employs TRBV7-2 and TRBJ2-7; 9 bases line up with TRBD1. The V and J ends lost 8 bases and 5 bases, in that order; junction bases with no gene match: 13. Per germline, CDR1 SGHTA and CDR2 FQGNSA. The CDR3 spans 15 residues.

V is TRBV5-1 and J is TRBJ2-7; D may be TRBD2 (5 bases). This CDR3 contains 13 residues. The germline gives CDR1 SGHRS, CDR2 YFSETQ. V lost 1 base, J lost 5 bases, and 10 bases lay in between. DNA of the CDR3: TGCGCCAGCAGCTTGATCGAGGGTAACGAGCAGTACTTC. Protein product: CASSLIEGNEQYF.

The V call is TRBV30, the J call TRBJ1-1; no definite D call. CDR1 GTSNPN and CDR2 SVGIG come from the germline V gene (reference sequence). The CDR3 runs to 14 residues. V was trimmed by 1 base and J by 1 base, leaving 10 bases between them. The DNA of the CDR3 is TGTGCCTGGAGTGGCACCCCAGGGAACACTGAAGCTTTCTTT. Encoded protein: CAWSGTPGNTEAFF.

The chain joins TRBV10-3 to TRBJ2-7; unclear D gene. Germline loops: CDR1 ENHRY, CDR2 SYGVKD. This CDR3 is built from 12 residues. Between the trimmed V and J ends, which lost 5 bases and 0 bases, there was a span of 5 bases. CDR3 DNA sequence: TGTGCCATCAGTCGAAGCTCCTACGAGCAGTACTTC. Translated, it gives CAISRSSYEQYF.

The J gene is TRBJ2-1, the V gene TRBV7-2; 10 bases match TRBD2. Germline V gives CDR1 SGHTA, CDR2 FQGNSA. J gave up 15 bases and V 5 bases, and 7 bases lay outside the gene matches. The CDR3 spans 12 residues. The CDR3 sequence is CASSLGLAEGFF. As DNA, the CDR3 is TGTGCCAGCAGCCTCGGACTAGCGGAGGGGTTCTTC.

The chain combines TRBV27 with TRBJ2-7; 7 bases fit TRBD1. CDR1 MNHEY and CDR2 SMNVEV come from the germline V gene (reference sequence). Trimming cost V 6 bases and J 0 bases; bases outside gene matches: 2. The CDR3 consists of 13 residues. The CDR3: CASSDRASYEQYF. The CDR3 region has the DNA TGTGCCAGCAGCGACAGGGCCTCCTACGAGCAGTACTTC.

This clone was seen a few times. The gene calls are TRBV4-1 and TRBJ2-2; D is perhaps TRBD2 (5 bases). Germline V lookup: CDR1 MGHRA, CDR2 YSYEKL. V was clipped by 4 bases and J by 0 bases, with 12 bases between them. The CDR3 covers 16 residues. The CDR3 loop is CASSLVPGSNTGELFF. In DNA form, the CDR3 reads TGCGCCAGCAGCCTTGTCCCGGGATCGAACACCGGGGAGCTGTTTTTT.

The rearrangement uses TRBV28 and TRBJ1-5, with TRBD1 matching 8 bases. CDR3 length equals 15 residues. The germline V gene encodes CDR1 MDHEN and CDR2 SYDVKM. The V and J ends lost 2 bases and 2 bases, in that order; junction bases with no gene match: 2. As DNA, the CDR3 is TGTGCCAGCAGTTTAGACAGGGGAGGCAATCAGCCCCAGCATTTT. This codes for CASSLDRGGNQPQHF.

The rearrangement joins TRBV19 to TRBJ1-1; D is unclear. CDR3 size: 13 residues. The germline V and J ends were trimmed by 6 bases and 1 base, with 9 bases remaining between them. The V gene's germline CDR1 is LNHDA and CDR2 SQIVND (reference sequence). The chain's CDR3 is CASRYTENTEAFF. In DNA form, the CDR3 reads TGTGCCAGTAGGTATACAGAGAACACTGAAGCTTTCTTT.

The chain has TRBV2 and TRBJ2-2; D call uncertain. Trimming removed 7 bases from V and 4 bases from J, with 13 bases in between. The CDR3 sequence is 14 residues long. In germline, CDR1 is SNHLY, CDR2 FYNNEI. The CDR3 nucleotides are TGTGCCAGCAACCTCGTCCTGGGCACCGGGGAGCTGTTTTTT. Its translation: CASNLVLGTGELFF.